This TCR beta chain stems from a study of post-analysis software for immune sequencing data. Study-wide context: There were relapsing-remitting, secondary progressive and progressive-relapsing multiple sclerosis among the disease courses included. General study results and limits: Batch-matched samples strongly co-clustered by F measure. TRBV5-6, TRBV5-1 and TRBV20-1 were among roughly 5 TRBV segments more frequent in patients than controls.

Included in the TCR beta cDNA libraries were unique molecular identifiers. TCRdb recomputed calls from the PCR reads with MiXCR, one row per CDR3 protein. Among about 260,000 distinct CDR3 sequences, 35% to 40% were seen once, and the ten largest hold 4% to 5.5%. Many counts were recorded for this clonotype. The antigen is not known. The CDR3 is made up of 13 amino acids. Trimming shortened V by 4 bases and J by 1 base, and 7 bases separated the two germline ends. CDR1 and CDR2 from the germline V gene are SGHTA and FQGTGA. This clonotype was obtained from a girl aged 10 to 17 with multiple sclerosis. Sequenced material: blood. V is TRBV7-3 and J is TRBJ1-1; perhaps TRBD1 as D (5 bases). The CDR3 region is CASSSGPNTEAFF. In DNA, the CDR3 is TGTGCCAGCAGCTCGGGACCGAACACTGAAGCTTTCTTT.